This entry lists 5 T cell receptor beta chains sequenced from one sample in a study of cytomegalovirus exposure and HLA in healthy donors. PCR amplification relied on 60 Vbeta primers (plus 13 Jbeta primers). Clones were sequenced by immunoSEQ multiplex PCR, and TCRdb holds only the in-frame ones, with some missing. The sample has 140,000 or so clones; about 70% are singletons. Material for sequencing was PBMCs. These receptors were collected from a woman aged 40 to 55 in good health and CMV-seronegative.

In this sample, this clone turned up a few times. The CDR3 coding sequence is TGCGCCAGCAGCTCCGACTTGCGGGGGGCGCCCTACGAGCAGTACTTC. This gives the protein CASSSDLRGAPYEQYF. V gene TRBV5-1 combines with J gene TRBJ2-7, with 8 bases that match TRBD2. The CDR3 totals 16 residues. Germline-derived CDR1 and CDR2 are SGHRS and YFSETQ. J gave up 2 bases and V 3 bases, and 10 bases lay outside the gene matches.

V and J are TRBV28 and TRBJ2-5; a possible D gene is TRBD2 (6 bases). The germline CDR1 and CDR2 sequences are MDHEN and SYDVKM. With 7 bases removed from V and 5 bases from J, the gap between germline ends came to 17 bases. This CDR3 is built from 14 residues. Written as DNA, the CDR3 is TGTGCCAGCACTGGTTGGAGGGGCGGGGAGACCCAGTACTTC. Protein sequence: CASTGWRGGETQYF.

The chain has TRBV7-8 and TRBJ1-1, with 10 bases fitting TRBD1. The J segment lost 0 bases and the V segment lost 3 bases, leaving 7 bases of the junction unmatched. Germline values: CDR1 SGHVS, CDR2 FQNEAQ. The CDR3 runs to 17 residues. CDR3 DNA: TGTGCCAGCAGCTTCGACAGGGGGCTCTTGGTGAACACTGAAGCTTTCTTT. Amino acids: CASSFDRGLLVNTEAFF.

V usage is TRBV5-1 and J usage is TRBJ1-1; D not resolved. Germline lookup yields CDR1 SGHRS and CDR2 YFSETQ. Trimming removed 0 bases at V and 1 base at J, with 7 bases between. The CDR3 totals 14 residues. This chain's CDR3 is CASSLGLGNTEAFF. For the CDR3, the DNA is TGCGCCAGCAGCTTGGGACTGGGGAACACTGAAGCTTTCTTT.

The chain is built from TRBV6-4 and TRBJ2-2; possibly TRBD1 for D (5 bases). The CDR3 sequence is 16 residues long. From germline, CDR1 is MRHNA and CDR2 SNTAGT. V was shortened by 6 bases and J by 0 bases, with 14 bases between the two germline ends. The CDR3 coding sequence is TGTGCCAGCAGCCCGGTTCAGGGTTCGAACACCGGGGAGCTGTTTTTT. It specifies CASSPVQGSNTGELFF.